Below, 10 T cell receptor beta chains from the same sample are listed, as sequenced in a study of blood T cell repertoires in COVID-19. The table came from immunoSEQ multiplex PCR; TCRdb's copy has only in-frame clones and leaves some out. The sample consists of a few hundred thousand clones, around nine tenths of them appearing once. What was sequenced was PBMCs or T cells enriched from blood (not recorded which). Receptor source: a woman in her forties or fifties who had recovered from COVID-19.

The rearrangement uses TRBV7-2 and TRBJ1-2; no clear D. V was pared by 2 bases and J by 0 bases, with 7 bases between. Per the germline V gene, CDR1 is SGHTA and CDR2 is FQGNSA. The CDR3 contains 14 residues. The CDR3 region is CASSLWPANYGYTF. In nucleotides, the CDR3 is TGTGCCAGCAGCTTATGGCCAGCTAACTATGGCTACACCTTC.

The CDR3 bases are TGTGCCAGCAGTTCACCCAAGGGGGCGAAACGTGAAAAACTGTTTTTT. Protein sequence: CASSSPKGAKREKLFF. The J gene is TRBJ1-4, the V gene TRBV28; 7 bases agree with TRBD1. CDR3 length equals 16 residues. Germline CDR1 MDHEN, CDR2 SYDVKM. The V segment lost 4 bases and the J segment 7 bases; nucleotides outside the gene matches: 12.

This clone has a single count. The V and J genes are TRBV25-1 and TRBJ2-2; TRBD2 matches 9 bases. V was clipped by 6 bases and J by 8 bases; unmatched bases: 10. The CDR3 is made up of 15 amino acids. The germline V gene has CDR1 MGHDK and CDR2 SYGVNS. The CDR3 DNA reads TGTGCCAGCAGCCGCCGAGCGGGGGGATCAGGGGAGCTGTTTTTT. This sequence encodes CASSRRAGGSGELFF.

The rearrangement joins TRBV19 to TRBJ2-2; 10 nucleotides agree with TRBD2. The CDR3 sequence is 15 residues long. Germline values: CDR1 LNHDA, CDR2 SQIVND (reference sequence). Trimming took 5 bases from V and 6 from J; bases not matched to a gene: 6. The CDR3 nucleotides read TGTGCCAGTAGTGACCAGAGCGGGGGGGCCGGGGAGCTGTTTTTT. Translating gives CASSDQSGGAGELFF.

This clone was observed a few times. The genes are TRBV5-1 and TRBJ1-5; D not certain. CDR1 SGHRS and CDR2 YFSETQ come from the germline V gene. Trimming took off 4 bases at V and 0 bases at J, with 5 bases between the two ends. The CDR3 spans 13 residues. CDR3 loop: CASSLDSNQPQHF. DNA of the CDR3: TGCGCCAGCAGCCTAGATAGCAATCAGCCCCAGCATTTT.

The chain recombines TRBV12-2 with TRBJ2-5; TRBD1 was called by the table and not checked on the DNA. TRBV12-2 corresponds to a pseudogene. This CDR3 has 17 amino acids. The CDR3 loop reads CASRLVAGQAPQETQYF. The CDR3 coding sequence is TGTGCAAGTCGCTTAGTAGCAGGACAGGCGCCTCAAGAGACCCAGTACTTC.

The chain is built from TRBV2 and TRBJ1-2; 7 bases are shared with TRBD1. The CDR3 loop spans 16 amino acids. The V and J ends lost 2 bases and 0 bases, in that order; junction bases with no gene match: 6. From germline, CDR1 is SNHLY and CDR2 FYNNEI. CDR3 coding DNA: TGTGCCAGCAGTGAACCCACAGGGGTAGCTAACTATGGCTACACCTTC. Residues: CASSEPTGVANYGYTF.

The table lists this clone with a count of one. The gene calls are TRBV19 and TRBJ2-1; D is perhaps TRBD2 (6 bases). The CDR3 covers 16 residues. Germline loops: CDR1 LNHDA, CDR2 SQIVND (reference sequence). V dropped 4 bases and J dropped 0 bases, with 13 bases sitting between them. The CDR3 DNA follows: TGTGCCAGTAGTAAGATTGGGGGGAGCTCCTACAATGAGCAGTTCTTC. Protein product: CASSKIGGSSYNEQFF.

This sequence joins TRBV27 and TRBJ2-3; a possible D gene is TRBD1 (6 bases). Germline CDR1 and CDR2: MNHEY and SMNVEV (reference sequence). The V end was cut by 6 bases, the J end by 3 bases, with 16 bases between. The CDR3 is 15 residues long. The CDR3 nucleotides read TGTGCCAGCAGCCTACAACCGACAGGTACAGATACGCAGTATTTT. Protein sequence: CASSLQPTGTDTQYF.

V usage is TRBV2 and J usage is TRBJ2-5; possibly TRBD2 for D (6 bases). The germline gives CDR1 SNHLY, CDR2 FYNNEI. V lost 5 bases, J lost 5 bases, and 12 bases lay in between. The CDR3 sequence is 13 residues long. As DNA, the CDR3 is TGTGCCAGCAGTTTAGGAGGGTGGGAGACCCAGTACTTC. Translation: CASSLGGWETQYF.